This is a list of T cell receptor beta chains from one sample in a study of T-cell reconstitution after alpha-beta-depleted transplantation in children. TCRdb processed the PCR reads anew with MiXCR; each CDR3 protein has one entry. Among approximately 490,000 distinct CDR3 sequences listed, roughly an eighth were seen once. Sequenced here: PBMCs from the stem cell graft donor, sampled from the stem cell graft. The receptors come from a human donor who donated a stem cell graft to a child with combined immunodeficiency. Both conserved end residues are part of each CDR3. The order of the fields is clone size, V gene, D gene, J gene, CDR3 DNA, CDR3 protein. A D gene is named only where the DNA matches it firmly. Part of the rows lack a size; the others show once, few, many or a class for expanded clones.

few	TRBV9	.	TRBJ2-7	TGTGCCAGCAGTTTCGGTAGCGGAAACACCTACGAGCAGTACTTC	CASSFGSGNTYEQYF
.	TRBV6-1	TRBD2	TRBJ2-1	TGTGCCAGCATTCGACGTGAGCGGGGGCACTACAATGAGCAGTTCTTC	CASIRRERGHYNEQFF
.	TRBV14	.	TRBJ1-4	TGTGCCAGCAGCCAAGATCTGAAGGGAAAACTGTTTTTT	CASSQDLKGKLFF
.	TRBV9	.	TRBJ2-7	TGTGCCAGCAGCGTGGCTCCCTCCTACGAGCAGTACTTC	CASSVAPSYEQYF
many	TRBV27	.	TRBJ1-1	TGTGCCAGACTCATCCCAGGGCCAGGCACTGAAGCTTTCTTT	CARLIPGPGTEAFF
.	TRBV5-8	.	TRBJ2-3	TGTGCCAGCAGCTGGAGAGGGGTTTCGTCAGATACGCAGTATTTT	CASSWRGVSSDTQYF
.	TRBV6-2/TRBV6-3	.	TRBJ2-3	TGTGCCAGCAGTTTGCTTTCCCCTAGCACAGATACGCAGTATTTT	CASSLLSPSTDTQYF
.	TRBV4-3	.	TRBJ2-1	TGCGCCAGCAGCCAAACTGAGGGGGGGCTACACAATGAGCAGTTCTTC	CASSQTEGGLHNEQFF
.	TRBV7-9	.	TRBJ2-3	TGTGCCAGCAGCTTACAGGCCTACACAGATACGCAGTATTTT	CASSLQAYTDTQYF
few	TRBV20-1	TRBD2	TRBJ2-7	TGCAGTCCAGCGGGGCAGGGACCCTACGAGCAGTACTTC	CSPAGQGPYEQYF
.	TRBV4-1	TRBD2	TRBJ2-1	TGCGCCAGCAGCCAAAGTAGCGGGAGAACCTGGTATGAGCAGTTCTTC	CASSQSSGRTWYEQFF